Listed below are T cell receptor beta chains from one sample, sequenced in a study of T-cell memory formation after mild COVID-19. TCRdb analysed the 5' RACE reads with MiXCR anew, one entry per CDR3 protein. The profile covers around 47,000 distinct CDR3 sequences, with roughly 9% appearing a single time and approximately 10% taken by the ten largest. The sequenced material came from PBMCs or a T cell subset sorted from them (not recorded which). The receptors shown here come from an adult woman who had mild COVID-19 (a few samples of this study predate the infection). Cell type and time point are not known. CDR3s include the opening cysteine and the closing phenylalanine or tryptophan. Each record gives: D gene, CDR3 length, clone size, J gene, V gene, CDR3 DNA, CDR3 protein. A D gene is named only where the DNA matches it firmly. A row's size may be missing; if present it is once, few, many or a size class.

d_call: -; cdr3_length: 14; clone_size: many; j_call: TRBJ2-7; v_call: TRBV20-1; cdr3_nt: TGCAGTGCTAGGGGCGGGACTCCTTACTACGAGCAGTACTTC; cdr3_aa: CSARGGTPYYEQYF
d_call: TRBD1; cdr3_length: 15; clone_size: few; j_call: TRBJ2-3; v_call: TRBV6-2/TRBV6-3; cdr3_nt: TGTGCCAGCACCTGGGACAGGGGGCCGAAAGATACGCAGTATTTT; cdr3_aa: CASTWDRGPKDTQYF
d_call: -; cdr3_length: 17; clone_size: few; j_call: TRBJ2-4; v_call: TRBV7-9; cdr3_nt: TGTGCCAGCTCGCGGAGCGGAGGGCCCGACGTTGTGGACATTCAGTACTTC; cdr3_aa: CASSRSGGPDVVDIQYF
d_call: -; cdr3_length: 14; clone_size: few; j_call: TRBJ1-2; v_call: TRBV12-3/TRBV12-4; cdr3_nt: TGTGCCAGCAGTTTCGGGGGCGCGGACTATGGCTACACCTTC; cdr3_aa: CASSFGGADYGYTF
d_call: -; cdr3_length: 20; clone_size: -; j_call: TRBJ2-5; v_call: TRBV13; cdr3_nt: TGTGCCAGCAGCTTAGGCCGGGACTTATTTAGGAGATTCCGCCAAGAGACCCAGTACTTC; cdr3_aa: CASSLGRDLFRRFRQETQYF
d_call: TRBD1; cdr3_length: 14; clone_size: many; j_call: TRBJ1-5; v_call: TRBV12-3/TRBV12-4; cdr3_nt: TGTGCCAGCAGCCCGACAGGGGGAGGACAGCCCCAGCATTTT; cdr3_aa: CASSPTGGGQPQHF
d_call: -; cdr3_length: 13; clone_size: many; j_call: TRBJ2-3; v_call: TRBV15; cdr3_nt: TGTGCCACCAGCACGGCTCTCACAGATACGCAGTATTTT; cdr3_aa: CATSTALTDTQYF
d_call: TRBD1; cdr3_length: 18; clone_size: -; j_call: TRBJ2-4; v_call: TRBV5-1; cdr3_nt: TGCGCCAGCAGCTTGTCGTGGACAGGGGTATTGGCCAAAAACATTCAGTACTTC; cdr3_aa: CASSLSWTGVLAKNIQYF
d_call: TRBD2; cdr3_length: 18; clone_size: medium-sized; j_call: TRBJ2-1; v_call: TRBV6-2/TRBV6-3; cdr3_nt: TGTGCCAGCAGTTACGACCCGACTAGCGGGAGCGCCTACAATGAGCAGTTCTTC; cdr3_aa: CASSYDPTSGSAYNEQFF
d_call: TRBD1; cdr3_length: 15; clone_size: few; j_call: TRBJ1-1; v_call: TRBV6-1; cdr3_nt: TGTGCCAGCAGTGACCCGGGACAGTCGAACACTGAAGCTTTCTTT; cdr3_aa: CASSDPGQSNTEAFF
d_call: -; cdr3_length: 14; clone_size: few; j_call: TRBJ2-3; v_call: TRBV20-1; cdr3_nt: TGCAGTGCTAGAGGTTGGGGGAGTACAGATACGCAGTATTTT; cdr3_aa: CSARGWGSTDTQYF
d_call: TRBD2; cdr3_length: 17; clone_size: few; j_call: TRBJ2-5; v_call: TRBV20-1; cdr3_nt: TGCAGTGCTAGAACGGGACTAGCGGGGGGGCCGAGGGAGACCCAGTACTTC; cdr3_aa: CSARTGLAGGPRETQYF
d_call: -; cdr3_length: 13; clone_size: many; j_call: TRBJ1-5; v_call: TRBV20-1; cdr3_nt: TGCAGTGCTAAGCGACAGGACAATCAGCCCCAGCATTTT; cdr3_aa: CSAKRQDNQPQHF
d_call: -; cdr3_length: 13; clone_size: few; j_call: TRBJ2-2; v_call: TRBV27; cdr3_nt: TGTGCCAGCAGTTTTACAGGGAACGGGGAGCTGTTTTTT; cdr3_aa: CASSFTGNGELFF
d_call: -; cdr3_length: 15; clone_size: many; j_call: TRBJ2-6; v_call: TRBV21-1; cdr3_nt: -; cdr3_aa: CASSNVGAGANVLTF
d_call: -; cdr3_length: 12; clone_size: many; j_call: TRBJ1-1; v_call: TRBV5-1; cdr3_nt: TGCGCCAGCAGCTTTGGGAACACTGAAGCTTTCTTT; cdr3_aa: CASSFGNTEAFF
d_call: -; cdr3_length: 14; clone_size: -; j_call: TRBJ2-7; v_call: TRBV5-8; cdr3_nt: TGTGCCAGCAGCGCTCTAACCTCCCAGTACGAGCAGTACTTC; cdr3_aa: CASSALTSQYEQYF
d_call: -; cdr3_length: 16; clone_size: many; j_call: TRBJ2-1; v_call: TRBV14; cdr3_nt: TGTGCCAGCAGCCACAACGACCGGGGCCTCAACAGCGAGCAGTTCTTC; cdr3_aa: CASSHNDRGLNSEQFF
d_call: TRBD2; cdr3_length: 12; clone_size: -; j_call: TRBJ2-1; v_call: TRBV29-1; cdr3_nt: TGCAGCGTCCGCGGGGGGGGCAATGAGCAGTTCTTC; cdr3_aa: CSVRGGGNEQFF
d_call: -; cdr3_length: 14; clone_size: medium-sized; j_call: TRBJ1-1; v_call: TRBV5-1; cdr3_nt: TGCGCCAGCAGCTTGTGGCAGGGGAACACTGAAGCTTTCTTT; cdr3_aa: CASSLWQGNTEAFF
d_call: -; cdr3_length: 15; clone_size: -; j_call: TRBJ2-2; v_call: TRBV5-4; cdr3_nt: TGTGCCAGCAGCTTTTATGGGGGTAACGCCGGGGAGCTGTTTTTT; cdr3_aa: CASSFYGGNAGELFF
d_call: -; cdr3_length: 14; clone_size: few; j_call: TRBJ2-7; v_call: TRBV9; cdr3_nt: TGTGCCAGCAGCGCCCGTTGGGGGGCAAGCGAGCAGTACTTC; cdr3_aa: CASSARWGASEQYF
d_call: TRBD2; cdr3_length: 16; clone_size: many; j_call: TRBJ2-3; v_call: TRBV12-3/TRBV12-4; cdr3_nt: TGTGCCAGCAGTTTCGGGGCGGGAGTCTCCACAGATACGCAGTATTTT; cdr3_aa: CASSFGAGVSTDTQYF
d_call: -; cdr3_length: 15; clone_size: many; j_call: TRBJ2-7; v_call: TRBV4-3; cdr3_nt: TGCGCCAGCAGCCAAGCGGTGATAGGTTCCTACGAGCAGTACTTC; cdr3_aa: CASSQAVIGSYEQYF
d_call: TRBD2; cdr3_length: 16; clone_size: few; j_call: TRBJ2-3; v_call: TRBV24-1; cdr3_nt: TGTGCCACCAGTGCTGGGCGGGGGGGCAGCACAGATACGCAGTATTTT; cdr3_aa: CATSAGRGGSTDTQYF
d_call: -; cdr3_length: 14; clone_size: many; j_call: TRBJ2-7; v_call: TRBV7-6; cdr3_nt: TGTGCCAGCAGCTTAGGCCGGGGATCCTACGAGCAGTACTTC; cdr3_aa: CASSLGRGSYEQYF
d_call: TRBD2; cdr3_length: 13; clone_size: few; j_call: TRBJ2-1; v_call: TRBV29-1; cdr3_nt: TGCAGCGTTCAAGCGGGAGCCTACAATGAGCAGTTCTTC; cdr3_aa: CSVQAGAYNEQFF
d_call: TRBD1; cdr3_length: 17; clone_size: few; j_call: TRBJ2-1; v_call: TRBV6-2/TRBV6-3; cdr3_nt: TGTGCCAGCAGAGAGAGACAGGGGGCAGTTTCCTACAATGAGCAGTTCTTC; cdr3_aa: CASRERQGAVSYNEQFF
d_call: -; cdr3_length: 14; clone_size: few; j_call: TRBJ2-1; v_call: TRBV7-2; cdr3_nt: TGTGCCAGCAGCTCCCCCCCGCGGGATGTTGGGCAGTTCTTC; cdr3_aa: CASSSPPRDVGQFF
d_call: -; cdr3_length: 13; clone_size: few; j_call: TRBJ2-1; v_call: TRBV19; cdr3_nt: TGTGCCAGTAGCAACGGGAATTACAATGAGCAGTTCTTC; cdr3_aa: CASSNGNYNEQFF
d_call: TRBD2; cdr3_length: 15; clone_size: -; j_call: TRBJ2-3; v_call: TRBV3-1; cdr3_nt: TGTGCCAGCAGCCCCCGGACTAGCGGGGGAGATACGCAGTATTTT; cdr3_aa: CASSPRTSGGDTQYF
d_call: TRBD1; cdr3_length: 16; clone_size: -; j_call: TRBJ1-5; v_call: TRBV27; cdr3_nt: TGTGCCAGCAGGCCCGCATACAGGGGAAAGAATCAGCCCCAGCATTTT; cdr3_aa: CASRPAYRGKNQPQHF
d_call: -; cdr3_length: 13; clone_size: once; j_call: TRBJ1-6; v_call: TRBV15; cdr3_nt: TGTGCCACCAGCAACGGCCTTAATTCACCCCTCCACTTT; cdr3_aa: CATSNGLNSPLHF
d_call: TRBD2; cdr3_length: 15; clone_size: few; j_call: TRBJ2-1; v_call: TRBV7-8; cdr3_nt: TGTGCCAGCAGCGCGACTGGCGGGGGGTACAATGAGCAGTTCTTC; cdr3_aa: CASSATGGGYNEQFF
d_call: -; cdr3_length: 12; clone_size: -; j_call: TRBJ1-5; v_call: TRBV24-1; cdr3_nt: TGTGCCACCAGCAAGGCGGGTCAGCCCCAGCATTTT; cdr3_aa: CATSKAGQPQHF
d_call: -; cdr3_length: 15; clone_size: -; j_call: TRBJ2-1; v_call: TRBV7-2; cdr3_nt: TGTGCCAGCAGCCCGGACCGCATCTCCTACAATGAGCAGTTCTTC; cdr3_aa: CASSPDRISYNEQFF
d_call: -; cdr3_length: 14; clone_size: -; j_call: TRBJ2-5; v_call: TRBV6-1; cdr3_nt: TGTGCCAGCATGGAGGGTCTCTTTCAAGAGACCCAGTACTTC; cdr3_aa: CASMEGLFQETQYF
d_call: TRBD2; cdr3_length: 13; clone_size: many; j_call: TRBJ2-7; v_call: TRBV29-1; cdr3_nt: TGCAGCGTTAGCGGGACTAGCACTAACGAGCAGTACTTC; cdr3_aa: CSVSGTSTNEQYF
d_call: TRBD2; cdr3_length: 15; clone_size: many; j_call: TRBJ2-1; v_call: TRBV7-2; cdr3_nt: TGTGCCAGCAGCCTAGCGGGAGTTAACTACAATGAGCAGTTCTTC; cdr3_aa: CASSLAGVNYNEQFF
d_call: TRBD1; cdr3_length: 17; clone_size: -; j_call: TRBJ1-2; v_call: TRBV10-3; cdr3_nt: TGTGCCATCAGAGGCTCGGGACAGCGGGGACCTAACTATGGCTACACCTTC; cdr3_aa: CAIRGSGQRGPNYGYTF
d_call: TRBD1; cdr3_length: 14; clone_size: few; j_call: TRBJ1-2; v_call: TRBV18; cdr3_nt: TGTGCCAGCTCATCAGGACAGGGGGCGGATGGCTACACCTTC; cdr3_aa: CASSSGQGADGYTF
d_call: -; cdr3_length: 14; clone_size: -; j_call: TRBJ2-5; v_call: TRBV6-2/TRBV6-3; cdr3_nt: TGTGCCAGCAGTTACTCGACTGAAGGAGAGACCCAGTACTTC; cdr3_aa: CASSYSTEGETQYF
d_call: TRBD2; cdr3_length: 18; clone_size: many; j_call: TRBJ2-1; v_call: TRBV12-5; cdr3_nt: TGTGCTAGTGGTTTGCCCCAGGAGTTAGCGGGAGACCACAATGAGCAGTTCTTC; cdr3_aa: CASGLPQELAGDHNEQFF
d_call: -; cdr3_length: 14; clone_size: medium-sized; j_call: TRBJ2-5; v_call: TRBV7-6; cdr3_nt: TGTGCCAGCACACCTCCCCGGGGACCCCAGACCCAGTACTTC; cdr3_aa: CASTPPRGPQTQYF
d_call: TRBD1; cdr3_length: 14; clone_size: few; j_call: TRBJ1-1; v_call: TRBV7-9; cdr3_nt: TGTGCCAGCAGTCTCCAGGGGGCTAACACTGAAGCTTTCTTT; cdr3_aa: CASSLQGANTEAFF
d_call: -; cdr3_length: 15; clone_size: many; j_call: TRBJ1-4; v_call: TRBV6-2/TRBV6-3; cdr3_nt: TGTGCCAGCAGTTACCTCGGAGGCCGGAATGAAAAACTGTTTTTT; cdr3_aa: CASSYLGGRNEKLFF
d_call: -; cdr3_length: 15; clone_size: -; j_call: TRBJ2-1; v_call: TRBV7-2; cdr3_nt: TGTGCCAGCAGTCAGGAGGTAGTCAGGAGCAATGAGCAGTTCTTC; cdr3_aa: CASSQEVVRSNEQFF
d_call: -; cdr3_length: 14; clone_size: few; j_call: TRBJ2-6; v_call: TRBV9; cdr3_nt: TGTGCCAGCAGCGTTGTAGCTGGGGCCAACGTCCTGACTTTC; cdr3_aa: CASSVVAGANVLTF
d_call: -; cdr3_length: 12; clone_size: many; j_call: TRBJ2-1; v_call: TRBV7-9; cdr3_nt: TGTGCCAGCAGCTTAGTCGGGGATGAGCAGTTCTTC; cdr3_aa: CASSLVGDEQFF
d_call: TRBD2; cdr3_length: 15; clone_size: -; j_call: TRBJ2-3; v_call: TRBV24-1; cdr3_nt: TGTGCCACCAGTGTCGGGACTAGTGGGACAGATACGCAGTATTTT; cdr3_aa: CATSVGTSGTDTQYF
d_call: TRBD2; cdr3_length: 18; clone_size: many; j_call: TRBJ2-3; v_call: TRBV24-1; cdr3_nt: TGTGCCACCAGTGACCATAGAGGACTAGCGGGGGTGTCAGATACGCAGTATTTT; cdr3_aa: CATSDHRGLAGVSDTQYF
d_call: -; cdr3_length: 12; clone_size: -; j_call: TRBJ1-5; v_call: TRBV6-2/TRBV6-3; cdr3_nt: TGTGCCAGCAGATTAGGGAATCAGCCCCAGCATTTT; cdr3_aa: CASRLGNQPQHF
d_call: TRBD2; cdr3_length: 15; clone_size: many; j_call: TRBJ2-2; v_call: TRBV25-1; cdr3_nt: TGTGCCAGCGGGGGACTAGCGGGAGGAAACGGGGAGCTGTTTTTT; cdr3_aa: CASGGLAGGNGELFF
d_call: TRBD2; cdr3_length: 15; clone_size: many; j_call: TRBJ2-1; v_call: TRBV29-1; cdr3_nt: TGCAGCGTCTCCAGGGACTACACCTCCTACAATGAGCAGTTCTTC; cdr3_aa: CSVSRDYTSYNEQFF
d_call: -; cdr3_length: 12; clone_size: -; j_call: TRBJ2-7; v_call: TRBV6-1; cdr3_nt: TGTGCCAGCGGACGACTGTCCTACGAGCAGTACTTC; cdr3_aa: CASGRLSYEQYF
d_call: -; cdr3_length: 11; clone_size: few; j_call: TRBJ1-2; v_call: TRBV29-1; cdr3_nt: TGCAGCGTTGAAGGGCGGGGACGCTACACCTTC; cdr3_aa: CSVEGRGRYTF
d_call: TRBD2; cdr3_length: 15; clone_size: -; j_call: TRBJ2-7; v_call: TRBV7-7; cdr3_nt: TGTGCTAGCAGCTTATCGGATAGCGGGAGCTACGAGCAGTACTTC; cdr3_aa: CASSLSDSGSYEQYF